One and the same sample provided the 32 T cell receptor beta chains below, sequenced in a study of vaccination effects on CD4 cells after COVID-19. These receptors have no identified antigens. Method: immunoSEQ multiplex PCR; TCRdb's copy keeps in-frame clones and lacks some. The sample has around 50,000 clones; 74% are singletons. Culturing for 9 to 10 days preceded CD4+ T cell isolation. The infection with SARS-CoV-2 (confirmed by PCR) occurred in this person between March and December 2020. Each person got two doses of an mRNA SARS-CoV-2 vaccine, BNT162b2 or mRNA-1273. The sequencing used CD4+ T cells from PBMCs cultured without peptide, collected after COVID-19 vaccination. These receptors all stem from a human donor who had a prior SARS-CoV-2 infection.

This clone appeared a few times. The V and J genes are TRBV10-3 and TRBJ2-3; 8 nucleotides match TRBD2. Looked up from germline, CDR1 is ENHRY and CDR2 is SYGVKD. This CDR3 is 18 amino acids long. Trimming took 4 bases from V and 0 from J; bases not matched to a gene: 12. In nucleotides, the CDR3 is TGTGCCATCAGTGGGCAGGGACTAGGCCCAGGAAGCACAGATACGCAGTATTTT. Translated: CAISGQGLGPGSTDTQYF.

This chain links TRBV12-3 or TRBV12-4 with TRBJ2-3, with D perhaps TRBD1 (6 bases). V was trimmed by 6 bases and J by 11 bases, leaving 9 bases between them. The CDR3 has 10 residues. The CDR3 DNA follows: TGTGCCAGCAGGTACAGGGTGCAGTATTTT. Translated, it gives CASRYRVQYF.

In DNA, the CDR3 is TGTGCCAGCTCACCACGGGGGGGGCGAGGCAGGAACACTGAAGCTTTCTTT. Its protein is CASSPRGGRGRNTEAFF. The chain couples TRBV18 to TRBJ1-1, with D possibly being TRBD1 (6 bases). The CDR3 has 17 residues. V was pared by 1 base and J by 1 base, with 16 bases between. The germline V gene encodes CDR1 KGHSH and CDR2 LQKENI.

This chain connects TRBV18 to TRBJ2-2; TRBD2 agrees at 10 bases. The CDR3 totals 17 residues. Germline loops: CDR1 KGHSH, CDR2 LQKENI. Trimming at V came to 6 bases and at J to 2 bases, leaving 9 bases not matched to a gene. In DNA form, the CDR3 reads TGTGCCAGCTCCCGAATACTAGCGGGGCTCAACACCGGGGAGCTGTTTTTT. Translating gives CASSRILAGLNTGELFF.

This clone was counted between two and nine times. The gene calls are TRBV6-6 and TRBJ1-5, with D uncertain. Germline assignment: CDR1 MNHNY and CDR2 SVGAGI (reference sequence). V lost 5 bases to trimming and J lost 4 bases, with 9 bases between them. The CDR3 length is 13 residues. CDR3 residues: CASSGLQNQPQHF. The CDR3 DNA follows: TGTGCCAGCAGTGGACTGCAAAATCAGCCCCAGCATTTT.

This chain joins TRBV7-9 and TRBJ1-1, with D perhaps TRBD1 (5 bases). From germline, CDR1 is SEHNR and CDR2 FQNEAQ (reference sequence). This CDR3 region has 13 residues. Trimming removed 3 bases at V and 6 bases at J, with 11 bases between. The CDR3 protein is CASSFTGRAEAFF. Written as DNA, the CDR3 is TGTGCCAGCAGCTTCACGGGGCGCGCTGAAGCTTTCTTT. Full variable domain (remainder filled in from reference TRBV7-9 and TRBJ1-1): DTGVSQNPRHKITKRGQNVTFRCDPISEHNRLYWYRQTLGQGPEFLTYFQNEAQLEKSRLLSDRFSAERPKGSFSTLEIQRTEQGDSAMYLCASSFTGRAEAFFGQGTRLTVV.

The chain employs TRBV6-1 and TRBJ2-7; 9 positions match TRBD2. The CDR3 totals 13 residues. Trimming removed 10 bases from V and 4 bases from J; junction bases left unmatched: 8. The germline V gene encodes CDR1 MNHNS and CDR2 SASEGT. The CDR3 sequence is CATEGGGAYEQYF. The DNA of the CDR3 is TGTGCCACTGAGGGCGGGGGGGCGTACGAGCAGTACTTC.

This rearrangement joins TRBV5-1 to TRBJ2-5; D tentatively reads TRBD1 or TRBD2 (5 bases each). With 4 bases removed from V and 7 bases from J, the gap between germline ends came to 20 bases. The CDR3 is 15 residues long. Germline V gene sequence: CDR1 SGHRS, CDR2 YFSETQ. The CDR3 here is CASSLSGTAKGTQYF. The CDR3 DNA follows: TGCGCCAGCAGCCTATCCGGGACGGCGAAGGGGACCCAGTACTTC.

This chain connects TRBV19 to TRBJ2-5; 7 nucleotides match TRBD1. From germline, CDR1 is LNHDA and CDR2 SQIVND (reference sequence). The CDR3 has 12 amino acids. Germline trimming cut 4 bases from V and 4 bases from J; bases unmatched to any gene: 0. CDR3 coding DNA: TGTGCCAGTAGTAGACAGGGAGAGACCCAGTACTTC. Translating gives CASSRQGETQYF.

This sequence joins TRBV5-1 and TRBJ2-1; D might be TRBD2 (7 bases). The V end lost 0 bases, the J end lost 4 bases, and 14 bases lay between the germline ends. Germline assignment: CDR1 SGHRS and CDR2 YFSETQ. This CDR3 is 16 amino acids long. The DNA of the CDR3 is TGCGCCAGCAGCTTGGGCGGGGGCCCCGCGTACAATGAGCAGTTCTTC. Amino acids: CASSLGGGPAYNEQFF.

The J gene is TRBJ2-2, the V gene TRBV5-1; the match to TRBD1 covers 8 bases. The CDR3 contains 14 residues. The germline V gene has CDR1 SGHRS and CDR2 YFSETQ. Germline trimming cut 0 bases from V and 6 bases from J; bases unmatched to any gene: 1. The CDR3, as DNA: TGCGCCAGCAGCTTGGGACAGGGGCCCGGGGAGCTGTTTTTT. It specifies CASSLGQGPGELFF. The full variable domain, its missing parts supplied by reference TRBV5-1 and TRBJ2-2, is KAGVTQTPRYLIKTRGQQVTLSCSPISGHRSVSWYQQTPGQGLQFLFEYFSETQRNKGNFPGRFSGRQFSNSRSEMNVSTLELGDSALYLCASSLGQGPGELFFGEGSRLTVL.

The chain uses TRBV4-1 and TRBJ2-1, with TRBD2 matching 7 bases. The CDR3 has 16 amino acids. Looked up from germline, CDR1 is MGHRA and CDR2 is YSYEKL. V gave up 3 bases and J gave up 2 bases; unmatched junction bases: 7. The CDR3 bases are TGCGCCAGCAGCCAGGGGAGGGTGTACACCTACAATGAGCAGTTCTTC. Protein product: CASSQGRVYTYNEQFF.

The chain joins TRBV9 to TRBJ2-3; D perhaps matches TRBD2 (7 bases). V shed 4 bases and J shed 3 bases, with 21 bases lying between them. CDR1 and CDR2 from the germline V gene are SGDLS and YYNGEE. The CDR3 runs to 17 residues. The CDR3, as DNA: TGTGCCAGCAGCCGACGGAACGGGGGGCAGGGGACAGATACGCAGTATTTT. Amino acid sequence: CASSRRNGGQGTDTQYF.

As DNA, the CDR3 is TGCGCCAGCAGCCCGGGACAGGGGATTGGGCCGCATGAAAAACTGTTTTTT. It encodes CASSPGQGIGPHEKLFF. The rearrangement uses TRBV5-1 and TRBJ1-4; 10 positions agree with TRBD1. This CDR3 has 17 amino acids. CDR1 is SGHRS, CDR2 YFSETQ, per germline. With 4 bases clipped from V and 6 bases from J, the junction kept 12 bases outside the gene matches.

This chain links TRBV10-3 with TRBJ1-4; the match to TRBD1 covers 8 bases. Germline assignment: CDR1 ENHRY and CDR2 SYGVKD. The trim removed 5 bases at V and 0 bases at J, leaving 26 bases unmatched. The CDR3 is 23 amino acids. The CDR3 spells CAISLKFLLMDRAFPATNEKLFF. The DNA of the CDR3 is TGTGCCATCAGTCTCAAATTCTTGCTTATGGACAGGGCCTTTCCGGCAACTAATGAAAAACTGTTTTTT.

J is TRBJ1-1 and V is TRBV15; D gene unclear. This CDR3 spans 16 amino acids. V dropped 0 bases and J dropped 1 base, with 12 bases sitting between them. Per the germline V gene, CDR1 is LNHNV and CDR2 is YYDKDF (reference sequence). CDR3 nucleotides: TGTGCCACCAGCAGAGACATACCAGGAACGAACACTGAAGCTTTCTTT. This gives the protein CATSRDIPGTNTEAFF.

V usage is TRBV13 and J usage is TRBJ1-5; TRBD1 agrees at 9 bases. Germline assignment: CDR1 PRHDT and CDR2 FYEKMQ (reference sequence). There are 18 residues in the CDR3. Trimming removed 1 base from V and 2 bases from J; junction bases left unmatched: 9. CDR3 region: CASSLVNTGGTGNQPQHF. The CDR3 DNA reads as TGTGCCAGCAGCTTAGTTAACACAGGGGGCACGGGCAATCAGCCCCAGCATTTT.

The chain couples TRBV5-4 to TRBJ2-1, with 10 bases matching TRBD2. CDR3 size: 16 residues. Germline V gene sequence: CDR1 SGHNT, CDR2 YYREEE (reference sequence). V lost 3 bases and J lost 7; bases outside the gene matches: 10. Here the CDR3 reads CASSSIAGGMSNEQFF. CDR3 nucleotides: TGTGCCAGCAGCTCTATAGCGGGAGGAATGAGTAATGAGCAGTTCTTC.

The chain employs TRBV9 and TRBJ1-1; TRBD1 matches 8 bases. Germline V lookup: CDR1 SGDLS, CDR2 YYNGEE. The CDR3 contains 17 residues. Trimming at V came to 3 bases and at J to 0 bases, leaving 10 bases not matched to a gene. CDR3 in amino acids: CASSGRPGTGMNTEAFF. The CDR3, as DNA: TGTGCCAGCAGCGGCCGACCAGGGACAGGAATGAACACTGAAGCTTTCTTT.

This chain uses TRBV6-5 with TRBJ2-3; possible D gene TRBD2, 5 bases. The ends were cut back, 0 bases at V and 4 bases at J, with 8 bases in the middle. The CDR3 has 14 residues. The V gene's germline CDR1 is MNHEY and CDR2 SVGAGI. CDR3 nucleotide sequence: TGTGCCAGCAGTTACTCCCTAGCCTCAGATACGCAGTATTTT. It is translated as CASSYSLASDTQYF.

The chain has TRBV15 and TRBJ1-5; 7 nucleotides match TRBD1. In germline, CDR1 is LNHNV, CDR2 YYDKDF (reference sequence). V gave up 4 bases and J gave up 6 bases; unmatched junction bases: 15. CDR3 size: 17 residues. Here the CDR3 reads CATSTTRTGWLGQPQHF. In DNA form, the CDR3 reads TGTGCCACCAGCACGACCCGGACAGGTTGGCTGGGTCAGCCCCAGCATTTT. The full variable domain, completed using reference TRBV15 and TRBJ1-5, is DAMVIQNPRYQVTQFGKPVTLSCSQTLNHNVMYWYQQKSSQAPKLLFHYYDKDFNNEADTPDNFQSRRPNTSFCFLDIRSPGLGDTAMYLCATSTTRTGWLGQPQHFGDGTRLSIL.

The V gene is TRBV20-1, the J gene TRBJ1-1, with D unresolved. Deletions cut 3 bases from V and 4 bases from J, with 3 bases between. Per the germline V gene, CDR1 is DFQATT and CDR2 is SNEGSKA (reference sequence). The length of the CDR3 is 10 residues. CDR3: CSASPTEAFF. The CDR3 bases are TGCAGTGCTAGCCCCACTGAAGCTTTCTTT.

The chain carries TRBV5-5 and TRBJ2-3, with 8 nucleotides matching TRBD2. Germline CDR1 is SGHKS and CDR2 is YYEKEE (reference sequence). The CDR3 runs 14 residues. Trimming at V came to 5 bases and at J to 0 bases, leaving 2 bases not matched to a gene. The CDR3 DNA reads as TGTGCCAGCAGTAGCGGGGTTAGCACAGATACGCAGTATTTT. Amino acid sequence: CASSSGVSTDTQYF.

The sample holds a few counts of this clone. This chain uses TRBV19 with TRBJ2-7; D may be TRBD1 (6 bases). The CDR3 contains 14 residues. V was shortened by 6 bases and J by 5 bases, with 17 bases between the two germline ends. CDR1 is LNHDA, CDR2 SQIVND, per germline (reference sequence). The CDR3 sequence: CASRSLRQDDEQYF. The CDR3 DNA sequence: TGTGCCAGTAGGAGCCTAAGACAGGACGACGAGCAGTACTTC.

This clone turned up a few times. This chain uses TRBV9 with TRBJ1-4; 9 bases agree with TRBD1. There are 15 residues in the CDR3. Per the germline V gene, CDR1 is SGDLS and CDR2 is YYNGEE. The V and J ends lost 3 bases and 7 bases, in that order; junction bases with no gene match: 7. This chain's CDR3 is CASSERQGDFEKLFF. The CDR3 DNA reads TGTGCCAGCAGCGAACGACAGGGGGACTTTGAAAAACTGTTTTTT.

The V and J genes are TRBV4-2 and TRBJ2-1; TRBD2 might be the D (6 bases). Germline values: CDR1 LGHNA, CDR2 YNFKEQ. V was pared by 0 bases and J by 3 bases, with 12 bases between. This CDR3 contains 16 residues. The CDR3 is CASSQDSTSYYNEQFF. CDR3 in DNA: TGTGCCAGCAGCCAAGATAGTACTAGCTACTACAATGAGCAGTTCTTC.

J is TRBJ2-2 and V is TRBV19; 14 bases align to TRBD2. CDR3 length equals 17 residues. Per germline, CDR1 LNHDA and CDR2 SQIVND (reference sequence). V shed 4 bases and J 5 bases; nucleotides not matched to a gene: 6. DNA of the CDR3: TGTGCCAGTAGTACGGGGAGGACTAGCGGGGGGACCGGGGAGCTGTTTTTT. This gives the protein CASSTGRTSGGTGELFF.

The gene calls are TRBV11-1 and TRBJ2-7; D gene uncertain. Germline CDR1 is SGHAT and CDR2 is FQDESV (reference sequence). Trimming left V 3 bases short and J 4 bases short, with 10 bases between. This CDR3 has 13 amino acids. The CDR3 nucleotides are TGTGCCAGCAGCTTTGGGGTCCAATACGAGCAGTACTTC. It codes for CASSFGVQYEQYF.

The chain recombines TRBV6-6 with TRBJ2-3; 7 bases agree with TRBD1. V was clipped by 7 bases and J by 5 bases; unmatched bases: 9. Germline lookup yields CDR1 MNHNY and CDR2 SVGAGI (reference sequence). The CDR3 extends over 14 amino acids. The CDR3 here is CASKLRGRGDTQYF. In nucleotides, the CDR3 is TGTGCCAGCAAATTAAGGGGGCGCGGAGATACGCAGTATTTT.

The count of this clone is one. This chain links TRBV5-1 with TRBJ1-4; a possible D gene is TRBD1 (6 bases). Looked up from germline, CDR1 is SGHRS and CDR2 is YFSETQ. V lost 4 bases, J lost 4 bases, and 17 bases lay in between. The CDR3 runs 16 residues. The DNA of the CDR3 is TGCGCCAGCAGCCCCTATGGACAGCCGGATAATGAAAAACTGTTTTTT. It encodes CASSPYGQPDNEKLFF.

The genes are TRBV4-1 and TRBJ2-1; D uncertain. Germline V gene lookup returns CDR1 MGHRA and CDR2 YSYEKL. The V and J ends lost 4 bases and 5 bases respectively, with 6 bases between them. This CDR3 comprises 12 residues. CDR3 region: CASSPQNNEQFF. Here the CDR3 DNA reads TGCGCCAGCAGCCCGCAAAACAATGAGCAGTTCTTC.

This sequence joins TRBV25-1 and TRBJ1-6; a weak D match, TRBD1 (5 bases). The length of the CDR3 is 13 residues. V lost 5 bases and J lost 7, with 9 bases in between. From germline, CDR1 is MGHDK and CDR2 SYGVNS. The CDR3 nucleotides are TGTGCCAGCAGTAGACAGATAAATTCACCCCTCCACTTT. It is translated as CASSRQINSPLHF.